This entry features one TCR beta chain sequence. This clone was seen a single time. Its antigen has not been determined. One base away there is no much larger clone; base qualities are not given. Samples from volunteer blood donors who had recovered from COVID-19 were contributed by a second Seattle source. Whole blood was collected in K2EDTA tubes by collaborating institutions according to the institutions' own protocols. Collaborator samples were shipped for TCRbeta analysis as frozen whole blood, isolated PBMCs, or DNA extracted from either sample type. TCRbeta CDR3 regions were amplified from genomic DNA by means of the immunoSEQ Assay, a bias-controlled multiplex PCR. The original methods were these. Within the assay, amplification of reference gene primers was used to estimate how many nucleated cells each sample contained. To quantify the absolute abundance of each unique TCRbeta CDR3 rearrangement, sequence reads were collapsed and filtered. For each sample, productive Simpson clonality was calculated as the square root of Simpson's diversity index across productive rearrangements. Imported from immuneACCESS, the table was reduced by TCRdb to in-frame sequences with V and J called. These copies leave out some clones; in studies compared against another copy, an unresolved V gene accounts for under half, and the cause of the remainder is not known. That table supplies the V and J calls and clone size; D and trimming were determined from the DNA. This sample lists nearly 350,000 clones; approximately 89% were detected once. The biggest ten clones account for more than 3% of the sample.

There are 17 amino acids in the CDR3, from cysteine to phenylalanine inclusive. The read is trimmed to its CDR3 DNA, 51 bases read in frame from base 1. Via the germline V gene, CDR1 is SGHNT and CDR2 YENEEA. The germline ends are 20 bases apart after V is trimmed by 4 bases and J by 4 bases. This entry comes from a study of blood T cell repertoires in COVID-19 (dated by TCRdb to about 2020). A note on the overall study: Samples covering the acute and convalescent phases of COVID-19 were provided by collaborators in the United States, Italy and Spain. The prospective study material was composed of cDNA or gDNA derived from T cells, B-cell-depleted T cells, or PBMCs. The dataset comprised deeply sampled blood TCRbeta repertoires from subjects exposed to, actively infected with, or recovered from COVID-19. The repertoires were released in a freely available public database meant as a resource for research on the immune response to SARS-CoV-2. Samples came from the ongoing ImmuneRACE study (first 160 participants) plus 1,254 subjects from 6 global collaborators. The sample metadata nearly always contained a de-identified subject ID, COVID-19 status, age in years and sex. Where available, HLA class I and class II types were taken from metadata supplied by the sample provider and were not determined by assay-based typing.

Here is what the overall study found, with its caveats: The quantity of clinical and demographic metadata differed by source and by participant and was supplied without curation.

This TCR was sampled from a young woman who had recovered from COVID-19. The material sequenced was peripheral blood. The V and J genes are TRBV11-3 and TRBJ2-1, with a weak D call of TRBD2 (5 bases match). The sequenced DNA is TGTGCCAGCAGCTCGCCCGGGGTGCGGAAACGATACAATGAGCAGTTCTTC. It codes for CASSSPGVRKRYNEQFF.